The T cell receptor (beta chain) described here comes from a study of CXCR3-negative and CXCR3-positive naive CD8 T cells. Study-wide results and limits: Whereas memory cells differed, naive CXCR3-negative and CXCR3-positive cells shared similar TRBV-TRBJ usage.

This CDR3 region has 14 residues. Germline-derived CDR1 and CDR2 are ENHRY and SYGVKD. Libraries of TRB cDNA were made by 5' RACE and carried UMIs. TCRdb processed the 5' RACE reads again and assigns one entry to each CDR3 protein, with no DNA. The sample has 20,000 to 30,000 distinct CDR3 sequences. In the case of this clonotype: Antigen specificity is unknown.

This sequence joins TRBV10-3 and TRBJ1-2; the TCRdb call, TRBD1, lacks DNA for checking. This sequence was found in a human donor in good health. Some clones in this sample may be carry-over from other donors' samples. The sequenced material came from naive CXCR3- CD8+ T cells from blood. The subset denotes: CD45RO-CCR7+CD27+CD95- naive CD8+ T cells lacking CXCR3 (TNR3-). CDR3 sequence: CAISESSGEYGYTF.